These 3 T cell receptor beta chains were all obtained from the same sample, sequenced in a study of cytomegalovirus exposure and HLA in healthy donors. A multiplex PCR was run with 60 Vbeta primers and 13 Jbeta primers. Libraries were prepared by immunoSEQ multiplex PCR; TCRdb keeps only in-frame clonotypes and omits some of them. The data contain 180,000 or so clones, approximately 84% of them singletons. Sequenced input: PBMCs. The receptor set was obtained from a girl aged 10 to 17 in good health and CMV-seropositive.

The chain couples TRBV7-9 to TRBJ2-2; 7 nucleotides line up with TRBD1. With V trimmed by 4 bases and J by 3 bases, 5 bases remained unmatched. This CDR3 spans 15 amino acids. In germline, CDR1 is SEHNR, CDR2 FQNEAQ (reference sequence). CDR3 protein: CASSSGQDYTGELFF. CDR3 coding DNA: TGTGCCAGCAGCTCCGGACAGGACTACACCGGGGAGCTGTTTTTT.

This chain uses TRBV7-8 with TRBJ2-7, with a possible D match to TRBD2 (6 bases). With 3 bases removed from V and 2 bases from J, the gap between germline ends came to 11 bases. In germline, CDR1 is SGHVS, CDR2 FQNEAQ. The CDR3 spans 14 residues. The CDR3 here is CASSLGGTTYEQYF. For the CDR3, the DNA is TGTGCCAGCAGCTTGGGGGGAACTACCTACGAGCAGTACTTC.

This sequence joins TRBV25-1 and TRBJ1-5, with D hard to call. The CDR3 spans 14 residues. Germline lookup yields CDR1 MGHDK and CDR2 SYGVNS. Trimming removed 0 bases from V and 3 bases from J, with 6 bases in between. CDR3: CASSEYSNNQPQHF. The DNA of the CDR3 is TGTGCCAGCAGTGAATATAGTAACAATCAGCCCCAGCATTTT.